The entry below describes one T cell receptor beta chain. The record originates from a study of blood T cell repertoires in COVID-19. Study details: The samples span acute and convalescent COVID-19 from the United States, Italy and Spain. Sample material is recorded as cDNA or gDNA derived from T cells, B-cell-depleted T cells, or PBMCs.

Authors' analysis steps: Reference gene primer amplification in the assay estimated nucleated cell counts. Produced via immunoSEQ multiplex PCR; TCRdb's table is partial and in-frame only. V and J calls and clone size are those listed in that table; D and trimming were worked out from the DNA. This table has about 190,000 clones, 70% to 90% appearing once. The CDR3 contains 15 residues. Trimming at V came to 4 bases and at J to 1 base, leaving 5 bases not matched to a gene. The germline gives CDR1 MGHRA, CDR2 YSYEKL. The chain recombines TRBV4-1 with TRBJ2-7, with 9 positions matching TRBD1. The sequenced sample was peripheral blood. This clonotype was sampled from an older woman with active or convalescent COVID-19. Written as DNA, the CDR3 is TGCGCCAGCAGCCCAAGGACAGGGGAATCCTACGAGCAGTACTTC. Translated: CASSPRTGESYEQYF.